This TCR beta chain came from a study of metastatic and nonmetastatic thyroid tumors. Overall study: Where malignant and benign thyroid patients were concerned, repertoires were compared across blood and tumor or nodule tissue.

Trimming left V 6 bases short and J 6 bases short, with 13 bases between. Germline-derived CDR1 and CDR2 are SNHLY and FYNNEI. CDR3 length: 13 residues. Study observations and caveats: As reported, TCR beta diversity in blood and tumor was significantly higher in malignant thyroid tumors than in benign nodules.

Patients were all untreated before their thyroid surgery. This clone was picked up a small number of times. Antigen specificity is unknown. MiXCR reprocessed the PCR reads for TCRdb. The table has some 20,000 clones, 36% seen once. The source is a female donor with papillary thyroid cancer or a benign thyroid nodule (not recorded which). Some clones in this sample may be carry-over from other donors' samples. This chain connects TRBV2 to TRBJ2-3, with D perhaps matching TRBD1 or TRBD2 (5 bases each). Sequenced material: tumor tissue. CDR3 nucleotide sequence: TGTGCCAGCAGCCAGGGACCCACGGATACGCAGTATTTT. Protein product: CASSQGPTDTQYF.